This section outlines one T cell receptor beta chain sequence together with its context. Its antigen specificity is not known. No base qualities exist here, and no much larger clone lies one base off it. The entry originates in a study of coeliac disease (dated by TCRdb to the early 2020s). Background on the whole study: Each coeliac patient was placed into one of three groups: newly diagnosed active disease, refractory coeliac disease type I, or disease controlled by a gluten-free diet. TRB sequencing was successfully performed on samples from 27 to 30 subjects, among which around 25 paired bulk unsorted intraepithelial and lamina propria cell samples were included. Because high-resolution HLA typing was not available, biased TRBV7-2 usage was queried as a proof of principle. The study applied next-generation sequencing of rearranged TRB and TRG CDR3 regions to small intestinal lymphocyte fractions from coeliac and non-coeliac patients. The study was aimed at characterising TR repertoires of small intestinal T cells in active, refractory type I and gluten-free-diet-treated coeliac disease. A total of some 30 patients were included in the full study, of whom some 22 had serologically confirmed coeliac disease and 8 were controls with non-small intestinal disorders. On the study overall, not on this receptor specifically: TRB repertoires were found to be largely private, with most amino acid sequences unique to one sample, and no significant difference in V-gene usage was found between disease groups. High-purity fractions were not obtained when intraepithelial cells were separated from lamina propria cells, so cross-contamination between compartments was possible. The approach was considered by the authors to be unsuitable for unbiased detection of gliadin-specific T cells, as gliadin-specific T cells are scarce and rarely shared between patients. Active coeliac intraepithelial and lamina propria samples had lower TRB and TRG repertoire clonality than controls, suggesting that diverse T cells were recruited.

Aliquots of 500,000 or so cells were frozen in DMSO/FBS in liquid nitrogen, and a single aliquot per fraction was used for sequencing. All 30 or so patients in the study underwent endoscopy and small intestinal biopsy. To release intraepithelial cells, biopsies were stirred at 37 degrees Celsius for one hour in RPMI containing EGTA, MgCl2 and 1% FBS. Genomic DNA was extracted from frozen unsorted cell fractions with the Qiagen DNeasy blood extraction kit. The library was generated by the immunoSEQ multiplex PCR assay. Using reverse primers that targeted J gene segments together with forward primers that targeted V gene segments, the TR loci were amplified in a multiplexed PCR. The amplified CDR3 regions were sequenced using the Illumina HiSeq System. As for how the authors treated the data: A nearest-neighbour algorithm merged closely related reads to remove PCR and sequencing errors and collapse data into unique sequences. Repertoires were summarised by clonality and by T cell density, defined as TR molecules per amount of genomic DNA input. Public TRs were defined as CDR3 amino acid sequences in at least 80% of unsorted samples, then tested for differential abundance between coeliac and control samples. Kruskal-Wallis tests followed by Dunn post-tests were used to test for differences in clonality and density between disease groups. This is the immuneACCESS table as TCRdb keeps it, with only in-frame sequences that have V and J called. A part of the clones is gone; compared with another copy, unresolved V genes explain less than half, and the rest is unexplained. V, J and clone size are taken as reported in that table, and D and trimming were inferred from the DNA itself. A total of about 3,100 clones appear in this sample, 50% to 75% of them only once. Less than 45% of the sample rests with the top ten.

The CDR3 goes from the cysteine to the phenylalanine over 13 residues. The only DNA kept is the CDR3, 39 bases in frame from the first base. The V end gives up 8 bases and the J end 8 bases, leaving 8 bases in the junction not matched to a gene. Sequences MNHEY (CDR1) and SVGAGI (CDR2) are obtained from the germline V gene. The chain was built from TRBV6-5 and TRBJ2-4, and TRBD1 matches 8 of the central bases. This clonotype was sampled from a woman aged 40 to 50. What was sequenced was intraepithelial lymphocytes from the gut. The intended sense of this specimen's cell subset or site label: intraepithelial cell (IEC) fraction of small intestinal biopsy. The base sequence is TGTGCCAGCCGCCGACAGGGGAAGGACATTCAGTACTTC. This translates into CASRRQGKDIQYF.